This TCR beta chain was retrieved from a study of T-cell reconstitution after alpha-beta-depleted transplantation in children. General observations from the study: By about two months after transplant, alpha-beta T cells reportedly arose from several hundred graft clones that had expanded. Once a year had passed after transplant, T-cell counts and diversity came mostly from newly produced T cells.

Losses at the gene ends were 6 bases for V and 4 bases for J; bases not matched to a gene: 8. Germline V CDR1 and CDR2: DFQATT, SNEGSKA (reference sequence). The CDR3 length is 14 residues. Unique molecular identifiers featured in how the TCRbeta library was prepared. TCRdb redid the calling of the PCR reads with MiXCR, one entry per CDR3 protein. The sample includes 7,000 or so distinct CDR3 sequences, roughly 5.4% of them seen just once. This clonotype was detected ten times or more. Its antigen is unknown. The source is a child under two years old who had a stem cell transplant for acute myeloid leukemia, so the T cells may come from the graft donor. The material was PBMCs, mostly from graft donor cells, obtained 180 days after TCRalphabeta/CD19-depleted stem cell transplant. The V gene is TRBV20-1, the J gene TRBJ2-1; 8 nucleotides agree with TRBD2. The CDR3 DNA reads as TGCAGTGCGAAAGCGGGAGTAACATACAATGAGCAGTTCTTC. Encoded protein: CSAKAGVTYNEQFF.